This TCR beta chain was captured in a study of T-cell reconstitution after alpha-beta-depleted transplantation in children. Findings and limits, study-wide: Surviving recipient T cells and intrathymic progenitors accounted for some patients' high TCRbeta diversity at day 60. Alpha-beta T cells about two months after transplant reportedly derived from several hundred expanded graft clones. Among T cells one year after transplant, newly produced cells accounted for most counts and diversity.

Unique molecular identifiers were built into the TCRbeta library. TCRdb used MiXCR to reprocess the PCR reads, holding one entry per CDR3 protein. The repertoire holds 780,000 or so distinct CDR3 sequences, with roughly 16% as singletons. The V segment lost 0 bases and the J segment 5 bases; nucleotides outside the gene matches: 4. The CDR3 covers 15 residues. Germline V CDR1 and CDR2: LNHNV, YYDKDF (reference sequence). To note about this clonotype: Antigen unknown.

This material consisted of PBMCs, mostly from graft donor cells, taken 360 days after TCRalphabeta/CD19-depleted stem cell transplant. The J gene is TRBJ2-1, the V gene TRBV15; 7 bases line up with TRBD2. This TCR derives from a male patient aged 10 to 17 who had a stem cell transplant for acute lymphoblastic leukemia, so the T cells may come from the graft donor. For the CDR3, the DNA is TGTGCCACCAGCAGAGAGTGGGAGGGCCACAATGAGCAGTTCTTC. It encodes CATSREWEGHNEQFF. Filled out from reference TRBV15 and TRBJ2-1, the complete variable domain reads DAMVIQNPRYQVTQFGKPVTLSCSQTLNHNVMYWYQQKSSQAPKLLFHYYDKDFNNEADTPDNFQSRRPNTSFCFLDIRSPGLGDTAMYLCATSREWEGHNEQFFGPGTRLTVL.